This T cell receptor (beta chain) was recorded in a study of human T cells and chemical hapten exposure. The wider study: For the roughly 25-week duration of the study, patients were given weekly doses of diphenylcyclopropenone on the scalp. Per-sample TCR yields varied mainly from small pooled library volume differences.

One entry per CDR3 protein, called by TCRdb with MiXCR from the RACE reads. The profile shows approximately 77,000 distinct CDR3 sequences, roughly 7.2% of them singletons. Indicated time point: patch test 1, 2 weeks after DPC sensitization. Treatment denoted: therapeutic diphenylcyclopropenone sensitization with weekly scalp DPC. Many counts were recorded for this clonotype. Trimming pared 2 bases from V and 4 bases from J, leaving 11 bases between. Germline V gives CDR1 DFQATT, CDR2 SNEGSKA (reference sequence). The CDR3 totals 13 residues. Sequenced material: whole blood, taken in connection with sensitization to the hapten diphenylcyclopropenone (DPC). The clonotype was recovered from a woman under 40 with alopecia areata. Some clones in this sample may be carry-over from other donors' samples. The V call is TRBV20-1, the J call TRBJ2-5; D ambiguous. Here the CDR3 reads CSARRQNTETQYF. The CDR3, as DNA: TGCAGTGCTAGAAGGCAGAATACAGAGACCCAGTACTTC.